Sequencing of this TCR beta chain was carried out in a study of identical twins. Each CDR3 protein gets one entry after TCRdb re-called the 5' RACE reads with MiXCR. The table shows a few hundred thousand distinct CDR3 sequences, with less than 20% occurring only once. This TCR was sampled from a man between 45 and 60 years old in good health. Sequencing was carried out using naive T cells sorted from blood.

The CDR3 region is CASSINWYSATGELFF. CDR3 coding DNA: TGTGCCAGCAGTATCAACTGGTACAGTGCCACCGGGGAGCTGTTTTTT. The chain has TRBV12-3 or TRBV12-4 and TRBJ2-2; D gene unclear. The V gene lost 5 bases and the J gene lost 4 bases, with 17 bases spanning the gap. The CDR3 is made up of 16 amino acids.